Below, 31 T cell receptor beta chains from the same sample are listed, as sequenced in a study of identical twins. TCRdb called the 5' RACE reads again in MiXCR, with one record for every CDR3 protein. This repertoire shows about 1.7 million distinct CDR3 sequences, around 29% found once; its top ten account for more than 0.25%. Material for sequencing was cord blood. The receptors derive from a newborn girl in good health.

The V call is TRBV28, the J call TRBJ2-7; 12 bases agree with TRBD2. The V gene's germline CDR1 is MDHEN and CDR2 SYDVKM. This CDR3 spans 16 amino acids. The trim removed 1 base at V and 4 bases at J, leaving 5 bases unmatched. The CDR3 region is CASSLSTSGGRYEQYF. The CDR3 DNA is TGTGCCAGCAGTTTATCGACTAGCGGGGGCCGTTACGAGCAGTACTTC.

The V gene is TRBV25-1, the J gene TRBJ2-2; D is unresolved. The CDR3 sequence is 16 residues long. V was cut by 3 bases and J by 1 base, with 12 bases left in between. CDR1 and CDR2 (germline): MGHDK, SYGVNS. The DNA for the CDR3 is TGTGCCAGCAGTGATTCGGATCTAGGGAACACCGGGGAGCTGTTTTTT. Its translation is CASSDSDLGNTGELFF.

This clonotype was detected only a few times. V usage is TRBV6-2 or TRBV6-3 and J usage is TRBJ1-6, with 9 bases that match TRBD1. Germline loops: CDR1 MNHEY, CDR2 SVGEGT. This CDR3 region has 15 residues. The J segment lost 7 bases and the V segment lost 5 bases, leaving 6 bases of the junction unmatched. The DNA for the CDR3 is TGTGCCAGCAGTCCTGGAGGACAGGGGAATTCACCCCTCCACTTT. It codes for CASSPGGQGNSPLHF.

In its sample, this clonotype was seen a few times. A much larger clone sits a single nucleotide away, making a read error possible. The chain recombines TRBV6-5 with TRBJ2-7, with 8 bases aligning to TRBD1. CDR1 is MNHEY and CDR2 is SVGAGI in the germline V gene. The CDR3 has 13 amino acids. Trimming cost V 4 bases and J 3 bases; bases outside gene matches: 2. The CDR3 bases are TGTGCCAGCAGTTCGGACAGGGACTACGAGCAGTACTTC. Residues: CASSSDRDYEQYF.

As concerns this clonotype: One junction end does not reproduce the germline sequence, and a read error may be involved. The chain has TRBV4-1 and TRBJ1-3; D is perhaps TRBD1 (5 bases). This CDR3 spans 15 amino acids. Germline V gives CDR1 MGHRA, CDR2 YSYEKL. In DNA form, the CDR3 reads TGCGCCAGCAGCCAAATTCCGGGACCGGGAAGCACCATATATTTT. This encodes CASSQIPGPGSTIYF.

The chain couples TRBV18 to TRBJ2-1; a possible D gene is TRBD2 (5 bases). CDR1 KGHSH and CDR2 LQKENI come from the germline V gene. The CDR3 contains 15 residues. The ends were cut back, 0 bases at V and 4 bases at J, with 10 bases in the middle. CDR3 residues: CASSPPRAVYNEQFF. Written as DNA, the CDR3 is TGTGCCAGCTCACCACCGCGGGCAGTGTACAATGAGCAGTTCTTC.

The rearrangement uses TRBV3-1 and TRBJ2-7; D remains ambiguous. Trimming cost V 1 base and J 7 bases, with 14 bases left between them. CDR1 LGHDT and CDR2 YNNKEL come from the germline V gene (reference sequence). The CDR3 runs to 14 residues. The CDR3 coding sequence is TGTGCCAGCAGCCAAGTCCTCGACTGGAGTGAGCAGTACTTC. Encoded protein: CASSQVLDWSEQYF.

This clonotype was observed a handful of times. The chain links TRBV28 to TRBJ2-7; the D is unclear. The CDR3 is made up of 11 amino acids. Trimming cost V 6 bases and J 7 bases, with 10 bases left between them. CDR1 is MDHEN and CDR2 is SYDVKM in the germline V gene. DNA of the CDR3: TGTGCCAGCAGCTACCTTTGGGAGCAGTACTTC. It is translated as CASSYLWEQYF.

This clonotype was found a few times. This rearrangement joins TRBV5-1 to TRBJ2-4, with 7 bases that match TRBD1. The J call may be faulty, since TRBJ2-7 better matches the DNA end. The CDR3 spans 17 residues. Germline-derived CDR1 and CDR2 are SGHRS and YFSETQ. CDR3 region: CASSFLHSQGTFYEQYF. DNA of the CDR3: TGCGCCAGCAGCTTCCTCCATTCACAGGGGACCTTCTACGAGCAGTACTTC.

This clonotype was counted ten times or more. The V gene is TRBV4-2, the J gene TRBJ2-7; 7 bases map to TRBD2. V was pared by 1 base and J by 0 bases, with 0 bases of the junction left unmatched. CDR1 is LGHNA and CDR2 is YNFKEQ in the germline V gene. This CDR3 spans 14 amino acids. CDR3 sequence: CASSQGTSSYEQYF. CDR3 nucleotides: TGTGCCAGCAGCCAAGGGACTAGCTCCTACGAGCAGTACTTC.

The chain joins TRBV24-1 to TRBJ2-3; D is undetermined. The CDR3 sequence is 14 residues long. V was shortened by 3 bases and J by 1 base, with 7 bases between the two germline ends. The V gene's germline CDR1 is KGHDR and CDR2 SFDVKD. In DNA, the CDR3 is TGTGCCACCAGTGATCTGGACGGCACAGATACGCAGTATTTT. This translates into CATSDLDGTDTQYF.

Worth noting for this clonotype: A much bigger clone sits one base away, suggesting this may be a read error. This sequence joins TRBV29-1 and TRBJ2-4, with D possibly being TRBD1 or TRBD2 (5 bases each). Germline lookup yields CDR1 SQVTM and CDR2 ANQGSEA. The CDR3 consists of 12 residues. This chain's CDR3 is CSVEDTWGTQSF. In DNA form, the CDR3 reads TGCAGCGTTGAAGATACATGGGGGACCCAGTCCTTC.

J is TRBJ1-2 and V is TRBV7-9, with D maybe TRBD1 (6 bases). V gave up 1 base and J gave up 3 bases, with 12 bases separating them. CDR1 SEHNR and CDR2 FQNEAQ come from the germline V gene (reference sequence). The CDR3 spans 15 residues. CDR3: CASSLVTTGYYGYTF. For the CDR3, the DNA is TGTGCCAGCAGCTTAGTGACGACAGGATACTATGGCTACACCTTC.

The rearrangement links TRBV11-3 to TRBJ2-3; either TRBD1 or TRBD2 may fit D (5 bases each). V shed 2 bases and J shed 6 bases, with 9 bases lying between them. The CDR3 covers 13 residues. The germline V gene encodes CDR1 SGHNT and CDR2 YENEEA. The CDR3 DNA reads TGTGCCAGCAGCTTACCCGAGGGGGATACGCAGTATTTT. This codes for CASSLPEGDTQYF.

In this sample, this clonotype turned up many times. This sequence joins TRBV5-1 and TRBJ2-1; 8 bases match TRBD2. The J segment lost 1 base and the V segment lost 2 bases, leaving 2 bases of the junction unmatched. The CDR3 is made up of 15 amino acids. CDR1 and CDR2 (germline): SGHRS, YFSETQ. CDR3 nucleotides: TGCGCCAGCAGCTTACTAGCGGAGTCCTACAATGAGCAGTTCTTC. This translates into CASSLLAESYNEQFF. Using reference TRBV5-1 and TRBJ2-1 for the parts outside the CDR3, the full variable domain is KAGVTQTPRYLIKTRGQQVTLSCSPISGHRSVSWYQQTPGQGLQFLFEYFSETQRNKGNFPGRFSGRQFSNSRSEMNVSTLELGDSALYLCASSLLAESYNEQFFGPGTRLTVL.

The rearrangement uses TRBV28 and TRBJ1-5, with 9 bases fitting TRBD1. Germline V gene sequence: CDR1 MDHEN, CDR2 SYDVKM. The CDR3 is 15 residues long. J was trimmed by 4 bases and V by 8 bases; bases with no gene match: 9. The CDR3 protein is CASRDRDRANQPQHF. CDR3 bases: TGTGCCAGCCGAGACCGGGACAGGGCAAATCAGCCCCAGCATTTT.

This chain's CDR3 is CASSRLAGDGELFF. The CDR3 DNA reads as TGTGCCAGCAGCCGACTAGCGGGAGATGGGGAGCTGTTTTTT. The chain combines TRBV14 with TRBJ2-2, with 12 bases identical to TRBD2. Germline V lookup: CDR1 SGHDN, CDR2 FVKESK. The CDR3 totals 14 residues. V lost 4 bases to trimming and J lost 8 bases; unmatched junction nucleotides: 2.

This chain links TRBV30 with TRBJ2-1; D is ambiguous. The germline V and J ends were trimmed by 2 bases and 2 bases, with 7 bases remaining between them. The germline gives CDR1 GTSNPN, CDR2 SVGIG (reference sequence). This CDR3 spans 13 amino acids. The CDR3 region is CAWSLGAYNEQFF. The CDR3, as DNA: TGTGCCTGGAGTCTCGGCGCCTACAATGAGCAGTTCTTC.

The rearrangement joins TRBV3-1 to TRBJ2-7, with 7 bases that match TRBD2. The CDR3 is 15 amino acids. CDR1 and CDR2 from the germline V gene are LGHDT and YNNKEL (reference sequence). The V gene end was trimmed by 4 bases and the J gene end by 2 bases; junction bases not matched to a gene: 8. The CDR3 spells CASSPLGGGPYEQYF. Here the CDR3 DNA reads TGTGCCAGCAGCCCTTTAGGCGGGGGTCCCTACGAGCAGTACTTC.

This rearrangement joins TRBV6-5 to TRBJ2-7; TRBD1 aligns across 10 bases. Germline loops: CDR1 MNHEY, CDR2 SVGAGI. This CDR3 spans 13 amino acids. V lost 6 bases and J lost 7; bases outside the gene matches: 6. The CDR3 nucleotides are TGTGCCAGCAGGACAGGGGGCAGGGATGAGCAGTACTTC. This encodes CASRTGGRDEQYF.

This clonotype showed up just a few times. The V call is TRBV28, the J call TRBJ2-1; 14 nucleotides agree with TRBD2. Trimming removed 6 bases from V and 10 bases from J; junction bases left unmatched: 11. CDR1 is MDHEN, CDR2 SYDVKM, per germline. The CDR3 has 16 residues. In nucleotides, the CDR3 is TGTGCCAGCAGCTCATGGGGACTAGCGGGAGATAGAGAGCAGTTCTTC. Its protein is CASSSWGLAGDREQFF.

The chain has TRBV4-2 and TRBJ2-1; TRBD2 matches 15 bases. Trimming removed 1 base from V and 4 bases from J; junction bases left unmatched: 5. The CDR3 totals 18 residues. The germline CDR1 and CDR2 sequences are LGHNA and YNFKEQ. DNA for the CDR3: TGTGCCAGCAGCCAAGGGACTAGCGGGAGGGCCCAGTACAATGAGCAGTTCTTC. Translating gives CASSQGTSGRAQYNEQFF.

As concerns this clonotype: Possible read error: a much larger clone is one base away. The chain recombines TRBV29-1 with TRBJ2-1; D not resolved. Germline CDR1 reads SQVTM; CDR2 reads ANQGSEA. The CDR3 length is 10 residues. V was cut by 5 bases and J by 5 bases, with 4 bases left in between. The CDR3 DNA is TGCAGCGTTAGGGACAATGAGCAGTTCTTC. The encoded protein is CSVRDNEQFF.

Here the CDR3 DNA reads TGTGCCAGCAGTTTAACTCCGGGACAGGGAAGCTACGAGCAGTACTTC. The encoded protein is CASSLTPGQGSYEQYF. V is TRBV6-6 and J is TRBJ2-7; 9 bases align to TRBD1. Germline trimming cut 4 bases from V and 3 bases from J; bases unmatched to any gene: 10. This CDR3 contains 16 residues. The germline gives CDR1 MNHNY, CDR2 SVGAGI (reference sequence).

This clonotype was picked up a small number of times. The rearrangement uses TRBV5-1 and TRBJ2-5, with D perhaps TRBD2 (6 bases). Gene TRBJ2-7 matches the end of the DNA better, so the J call may be wrong. Germline V gene lookup returns CDR1 SGHRS and CDR2 YFSETQ. This CDR3 has 15 residues. CDR3 residues: CASSLRLAATHEQYF. CDR3 nucleotide sequence: TGCGCCAGCAGCCTACGGTTAGCGGCTACCCACGAGCAGTACTTC.

The table lists this clonotype with a few counts. The rearrangement joins TRBV5-1 to TRBJ2-1; D unclear. Germline V gene sequence: CDR1 SGHRS, CDR2 YFSETQ. The CDR3 loop spans 15 amino acids. V gave up 0 bases and J gave up 7 bases, with 14 bases separating them. CDR3 in amino acids: CASSLGGIGRNEQFF. CDR3 DNA: TGCGCCAGCAGCTTGGGGGGTATAGGGCGAAATGAGCAGTTCTTC.

The chain combines TRBV7-9 with TRBJ2-3; maybe TRBD2 (5 bases). This CDR3 has 16 amino acids. Trimming removed 8 bases at V and 5 bases at J, with 23 bases between. Looked up from germline, CDR1 is SEHNR and CDR2 is FQNEAQ (reference sequence). The CDR3 sequence is CASFYLASGKGDTQYF. The CDR3 DNA sequence: TGTGCCAGCTTTTATTTAGCGTCCGGAAAGGGAGATACGCAGTATTTT.

This clonotype was seen a handful of times. The chain links TRBV5-1 to TRBJ2-1; TRBD2 aligns across 12 bases. V dropped 0 bases and J dropped 3; count of bases not matched to a gene: 1. The CDR3 runs to 16 residues. Germline lookup yields CDR1 SGHRS and CDR2 YFSETQ. Here the CDR3 DNA reads TGCGCCAGCAGCTTGGAACTAGCGGGGGGCTACAATGAGCAGTTCTTC. Its translation is CASSLELAGGYNEQFF.

Of note for this clonotype: One end of the junction fails to match germline, which may point to a read error. J is TRBJ2-7 and V is TRBV2; D is ambiguous. Germline V lookup: CDR1 SNHLY, CDR2 FYNNEI. This CDR3 is 13 amino acids long. In DNA form, the CDR3 reads TGTGCCAGCAGTATCCACACCTCCTACGGGCAGTACTTC. As protein: CASSIHTSYGQYF.

On this clonotype itself: This may stem from a read error, because a much larger clone lies one nucleotide away. The chain joins TRBV4-1 to TRBJ2-7, with 10 nucleotides matching TRBD2. J gave up 7 bases and V 4 bases, and 13 bases lay outside the gene matches. The CDR3 has 16 amino acids. Germline CDR1 MGHRA, CDR2 YSYEKL. DNA for the CDR3: TGCGCCAGCAGCCGCGGACTAGCGGTCTCCTACAATGAGCAGTACTTC. It yields the protein CASSRGLAVSYNEQYF.

This clonotype has at least ten counts. The chain couples TRBV3-1 to TRBJ2-1; no firm D call. The V end was cut by 4 bases, the J end by 6 bases, with 7 bases between. Per germline, CDR1 LGHDT and CDR2 YNNKEL (reference sequence). The CDR3 is made up of 12 amino acids. In DNA form, the CDR3 reads TGTGCCAGCAGCCCCCCTAGCAATGAGCAGTTCTTC. Its translation: CASSPPSNEQFF.